One and the same sample provided the 3 T cell receptor beta chains below, sequenced in a study of blood T cell repertoires in COVID-19. Profiled with immunoSEQ multiplex PCR; TCRdb holds only in-frame clones, not every one. The sample consists of 60,000 or so clones, about 75% of them appearing once. The specimen was PBMCs or T cells enriched from blood (not recorded which). The receptor set was obtained from a woman in her sixties who had been exposed to COVID-19.

The chain uses TRBV2 and TRBJ1-5, with unresolved D. Germline V CDR1 and CDR2: SNHLY, FYNNEI. Between the trimmed V and J ends, which lost 3 bases and 7 bases, there was a span of 13 bases. The CDR3 extends over 14 amino acids. CDR3 DNA: TGTGCCAGCAGTGAGGACGGGGTAGGGCAGCCCCAGCATTTT. Amino acids: CASSEDGVGQPQHF. Complete variable domain (other parts from reference TRBV2 and TRBJ1-5): EPEVTQTPSHQVTQMGQEVILRCVPISNHLYFYWYRQILGQKVEFLVSFYNNEISEKSEIFDDQFSVERPDGSNFTLKIRSTKLEDSAMYFCASSEDGVGQPQHFGDGTRLSIL.

V usage is TRBV3-1 (or the pseudogene TRBV3-2) and J usage is TRBJ1-5, with D maybe TRBD1 (6 bases). Germline V gene sequence: CDR1 LGHDT, CDR2 YNNKEL (reference sequence). This CDR3 is built from 12 residues. V was shortened by 5 bases and J by 6 bases, with 8 bases between the two germline ends. CDR3 DNA: TGTGCCAGCAGCAGGGGGTCTCAGCCCCAGCATTTT. Residues: CASSRGSQPQHF.

The count of this clone is one. V and J are TRBV28 and TRBJ1-1; D call uncertain. Germline CDR1 MDHEN, CDR2 SYDVKM. V dropped 8 bases and J dropped 7 bases, with 11 bases sitting between them. This CDR3 contains 11 residues. The CDR3 region is CASVTPREAFF. Here the CDR3 DNA reads TGTGCCAGCGTAACCCCGCGTGAAGCTTTCTTT.